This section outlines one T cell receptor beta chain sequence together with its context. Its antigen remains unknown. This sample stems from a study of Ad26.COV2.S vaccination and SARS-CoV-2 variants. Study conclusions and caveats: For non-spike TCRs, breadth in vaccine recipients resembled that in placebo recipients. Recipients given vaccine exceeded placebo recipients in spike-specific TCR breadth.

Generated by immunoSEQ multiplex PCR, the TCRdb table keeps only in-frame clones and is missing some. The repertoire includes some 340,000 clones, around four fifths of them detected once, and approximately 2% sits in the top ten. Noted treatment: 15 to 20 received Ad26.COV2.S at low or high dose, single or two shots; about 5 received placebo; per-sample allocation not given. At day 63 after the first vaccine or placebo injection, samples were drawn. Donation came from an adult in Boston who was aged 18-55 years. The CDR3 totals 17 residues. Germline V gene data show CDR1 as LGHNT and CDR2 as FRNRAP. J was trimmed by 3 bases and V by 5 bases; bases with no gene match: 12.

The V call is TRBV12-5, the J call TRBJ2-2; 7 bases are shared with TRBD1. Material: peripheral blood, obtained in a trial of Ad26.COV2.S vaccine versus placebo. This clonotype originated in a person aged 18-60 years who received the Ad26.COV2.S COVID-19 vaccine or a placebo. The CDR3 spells CASGLNRQGVDTGELFF. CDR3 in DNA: TGTGCTAGTGGTCTTAACCGACAGGGTGTCGACACCGGGGAGCTGTTTTTT.